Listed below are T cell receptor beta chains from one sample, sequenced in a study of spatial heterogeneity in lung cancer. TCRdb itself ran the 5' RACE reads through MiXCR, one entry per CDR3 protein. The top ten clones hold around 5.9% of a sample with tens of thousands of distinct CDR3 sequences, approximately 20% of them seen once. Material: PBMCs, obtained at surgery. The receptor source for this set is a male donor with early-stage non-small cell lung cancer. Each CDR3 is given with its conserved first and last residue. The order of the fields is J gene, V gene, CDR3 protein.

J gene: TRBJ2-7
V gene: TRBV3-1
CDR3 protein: CASSQDPLAGSGYEQYF

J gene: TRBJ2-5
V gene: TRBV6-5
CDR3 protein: CASSRTQPAQETQYF

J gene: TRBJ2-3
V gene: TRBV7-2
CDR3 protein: CASSSYSSGDGTQYF

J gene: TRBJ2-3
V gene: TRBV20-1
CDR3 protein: CSAQTSGTIGDTQYF

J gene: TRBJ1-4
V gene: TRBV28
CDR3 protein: CASSLRGPWEKLFF

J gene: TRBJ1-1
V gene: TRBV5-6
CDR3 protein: CASKTGTGALNTEAFF

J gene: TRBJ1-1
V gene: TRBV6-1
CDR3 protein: CASGRYSNTEAFF

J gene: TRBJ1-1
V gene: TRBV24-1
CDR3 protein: CATRNIIQVMNTEAFF

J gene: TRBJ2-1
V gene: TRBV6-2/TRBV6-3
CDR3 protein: CASSYLRQGRKNEQFF

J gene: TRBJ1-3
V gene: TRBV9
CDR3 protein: CASSVAPGDGGTIYF

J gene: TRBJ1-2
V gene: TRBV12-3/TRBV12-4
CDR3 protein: CASSSRRDYGYTF

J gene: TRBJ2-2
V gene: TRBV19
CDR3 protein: CASSFSTGELFF

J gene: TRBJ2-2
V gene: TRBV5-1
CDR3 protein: CASSVGTLYTGELFF

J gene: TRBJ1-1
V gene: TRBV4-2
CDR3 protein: CASSRDRGLAFF